At least ten counts were recorded for the clone carrying this T cell receptor beta chain. The sample originates from a study of spatial heterogeneity in lung cancer. The time point denotes: sample taken at primary tumor resection. Without sorting, whole RNA was sequenced from tumor, nontumor lung or frozen PBMC. The approximately 79 donors had untreated early-stage non-small cell lung cancer. The germline V gene encodes CDR1 LGHNT and CDR2 FRNRAP. With 1 base clipped from V and 6 bases from J, the junction kept 12 bases outside the gene matches. The CDR3 is made up of 18 amino acids. TCRdb itself ran the 5' RACE reads through MiXCR, one entry per CDR3 protein. The repertoire holds under 25,000 distinct CDR3 sequences, with 6.9% as singletons.

The sample here was PBMCs, taken at surgery. This rearrangement joins TRBV12-5 to TRBJ2-1, with 10 bases matching TRBD1. This sequence was found in a male donor with early-stage non-small cell lung cancer. CDR3 DNA sequence: TGTGCTAGTGGTTTGGGAATATCCGGGACAGGGGAAAGCAATGAGCAGTTCTTC. This encodes CASGLGISGTGESNEQFF.